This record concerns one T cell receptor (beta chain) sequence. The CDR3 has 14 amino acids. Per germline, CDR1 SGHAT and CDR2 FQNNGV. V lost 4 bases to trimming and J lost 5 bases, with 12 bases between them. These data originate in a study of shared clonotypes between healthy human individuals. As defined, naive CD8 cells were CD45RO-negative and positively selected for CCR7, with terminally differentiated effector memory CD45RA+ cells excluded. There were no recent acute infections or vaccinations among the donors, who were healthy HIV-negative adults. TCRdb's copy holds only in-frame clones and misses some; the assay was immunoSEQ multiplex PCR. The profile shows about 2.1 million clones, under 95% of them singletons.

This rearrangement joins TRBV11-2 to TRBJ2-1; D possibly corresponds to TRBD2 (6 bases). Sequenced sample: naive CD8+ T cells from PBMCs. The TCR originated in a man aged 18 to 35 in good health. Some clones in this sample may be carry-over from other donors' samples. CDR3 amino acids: CASSSWRGNNEQFF. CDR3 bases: TGTGCCAGCAGCTCGTGGCGGGGAAACAATGAGCAGTTCTTC.